Presented here are 29 T cell receptor beta chains from one specimen sequenced in a study of regulatory T cells in long-lasting Graves disease. The time point is: persistent/refractory GD, antithyroid drugs over 5 years with positive TRAb. With RNA extracted from PBMCs as input, the TCR library was made. CDR3-region Arm-PCR and iRepertoire HTBI primers produced the TCR beta libraries. TCRdb processed the multiplex PCR reads anew with MiXCR; each CDR3 protein has one entry. Among approximately 400,000 distinct CDR3 sequences listed, around 22% were seen once. The sample consisted of peripheral blood mononuclear cells (PBMCs), taken when the disease was refractory, from a patient treated with antithyroid drugs. These receptors came from a female donor with Graves disease.

This clonotype appeared many times. The chain links TRBV6-5 to TRBJ2-5; 7 bases match TRBD2. The CDR3 consists of 17 residues. Trimming removed 4 bases from V and 2 bases from J; junction bases left unmatched: 13. Germline lookup yields CDR1 MNHEY and CDR2 SVGAGI. CDR3 sequence reads: CASSSSPGRGKQETQYF. The CDR3 bases are TGTGCCAGCAGTTCGTCTCCGGGGCGGGGGAAGCAAGAGACCCAGTACTTC.

The table lists this clonotype with many counts. V gene TRBV2 combines with J gene TRBJ1-4; 10 bases map to TRBD1. Germline V gene lookup returns CDR1 SNHLY and CDR2 FYNNEI. This CDR3 comprises 13 residues. V lost 7 bases, J lost 8 bases, and 4 bases stayed unmatched. CDR3 loop: CASNGQGGEKLFF. As DNA, the CDR3 is TGTGCCAGCAATGGACAGGGGGGCGAAAAACTGTTTTTT.

V is TRBV27 and J is TRBJ2-1, with 10 bases that match TRBD2. The J segment lost 7 bases and the V segment lost 5 bases, leaving 8 bases of the junction unmatched. Germline V lookup: CDR1 MNHEY, CDR2 SMNVEV (reference sequence). The CDR3 covers 15 residues. This CDR3 is CASSMASGRVNEQFF. The CDR3 DNA reads TGTGCCAGCAGTATGGCTAGCGGGAGAGTGAATGAGCAGTTCTTC.

The chain joins TRBV20-1 to TRBJ2-3, with D unclear. The DNA end favors TRBJ1-5, so the J call may be wrong. The CDR3 contains 13 residues. CDR1 is DFQATT, CDR2 SNEGSKA, per germline (reference sequence). The CDR3 coding sequence is TGCAGTGCTAGTGGGCTCAGCACAGATACGCAGCATTTT. Residues: CSASGLSTDTQHF.

This clonotype was observed a handful of times. Being one base from a much bigger clone, this may be a read error. DNA of the CDR3: TGTGCCAGCAGCGTAGCGACAGGGAGGAACACTGAAGCTTTCTTT. It encodes CASSVATGRNTEAFF. J is TRBJ1-1 and V is TRBV9; 7 bases fit TRBD1. The germline V gene encodes CDR1 SGDLS and CDR2 YYNGEE. With 0 bases clipped from V and 1 base from J, the junction kept 3 bases outside the gene matches. The CDR3 totals 15 residues.

The chain recombines TRBV5-1 with TRBJ2-1; no clear D gene. V lost 4 bases, J lost 6 bases, and 11 bases lay in between. This CDR3 has 13 residues. Germline values: CDR1 SGHRS, CDR2 YFSETQ. The CDR3 region has the DNA TGCGCCAGCAGCATTTCCTTAGGCAATGAGCAGTTCTTC. This gives the protein CASSISLGNEQFF.

A remark on this clonotype: A clone one base away is much larger, so this may be a read error. This chain joins TRBV2 and TRBJ2-5; 7 bases are a match to TRBD2. V lost 0 bases to trimming and J lost 7 bases; unmatched junction nucleotides: 11. The CDR3 sequence is 16 residues long. Germline loops: CDR1 SNHLY, CDR2 FYNNEI. The DNA of the CDR3 is TGTGCCAGCAGTGAAGCACGGGGCCGGGGGGAAGGGACCCAGTACTTC. It is translated as CASSEARGRGEGTQYF.

The V call is TRBV25-1, the J call TRBJ2-7; 9 bases map to TRBD1. Germline V gene lookup returns CDR1 MGHDK and CDR2 SYGVNS. J gave up 3 bases and V 8 bases, and 8 bases lay outside the gene matches. There are 14 residues in the CDR3. The CDR3 DNA follows: TGTGCCAGCGGGGGACAGGGCCTATTCTACGAGCAGTACTTC. It specifies CASGGQGLFYEQYF.

The V call is TRBV5-5, the J call TRBJ2-7, with D unclear. V was pared by 2 bases and J by 0 bases, with 9 bases between. The germline V gene has CDR1 SGHKS and CDR2 YYEKEE (reference sequence). CDR3 length: 14 amino acids. The DNA of the CDR3 is TGTGCCAGCAGCTTTAGGACGGGCTCCTACGAGCAGTACTTC. Its translation is CASSFRTGSYEQYF. The variable domain in full, completed from reference TRBV5-5 and TRBJ2-7, reads DAGVTQSPTHLIKTRGQQVTLRCSPISGHKSVSWYQQVLGQGPQFIFQYYEKEERGRGNFPDRFSARQFPNYSSELNVNALLLGDSALYLCASSFRTGSYEQYFGPGTRLTVT.

This clonotype was counted ten times or more. V gene TRBV3-1 combines with J gene TRBJ2-4, with a possible D match to TRBD2 (6 bases). The germline V and J ends were trimmed by 1 base and 6 bases, with 7 bases remaining between them. This CDR3 spans 13 amino acids. Germline CDR1 and CDR2: LGHDT and YNNKEL (reference sequence). For the CDR3, the DNA is TGTGCCAGCAGCCAAGTGGGAGGAAACATTCAGTACTTC. This gives the protein CASSQVGGNIQYF.

In the case of this clonotype: With a far larger clone one base away, a read error is the likely cause. This chain uses TRBV28 with TRBJ2-4, with TRBD1 identical over 12 bases. The assigned J gene may be wrong: the sequence end matches TRBJ1-2 better. The CDR3 is 15 amino acids. Germline V gene data show CDR1 as MDHEN and CDR2 as SYDVKM. The CDR3 nucleotides read TGTGTCAGCAGTTTGGGGACAGGGGGCGGCTATGGCTACACCTTC. It yields the protein CVSSLGTGGGYGYTF.

This clonotype was detected ten times or more. V is TRBV20-1 and J is TRBJ2-4; 10 bases map to TRBD1. This CDR3 is 12 amino acids long. The ends lost 5 bases at V and 7 bases at J; junction bases unmatched: 2. Germline V gene sequence: CDR1 DFQATT, CDR2 SNEGSKA (reference sequence). DNA for the CDR3: TGCAGTGCTGGACAGGGGGTGAACATTCAGTACTTC. This codes for CSAGQGVNIQYF.

The J gene is TRBJ2-7, the V gene TRBV6-1; D is possibly TRBD1 (5 bases). CDR1 is MNHNS, CDR2 SASEGT, per germline. The CDR3 loop spans 14 amino acids. The V and J ends lost 7 bases and 5 bases respectively, with 18 bases between them. The CDR3 coding sequence is TGTGCCAGCAAAAGGGCAGGGTCCCCCCACGAGCAGTACTTC. This sequence encodes CASKRAGSPHEQYF.

This chain connects TRBV20-1 to TRBJ1-2, with no clear D. The ends were cut back, 1 base at V and 5 bases at J, with 11 bases in the middle. Per germline, CDR1 DFQATT and CDR2 SNEGSKA (reference sequence). This CDR3 has 13 residues. CDR3 region: CSARAPGYYGYTF. Written as DNA, the CDR3 is TGCAGTGCTAGAGCTCCAGGCTATTATGGCTACACCTTC.

J is TRBJ2-2 and V is TRBV18, with 7 bases that match TRBD2. There are 16 residues in the CDR3. Losses at the gene ends were 3 bases for V and 4 bases for J; bases not matched to a gene: 8. Germline loops: CDR1 KGHSH, CDR2 LQKENI. The CDR3: CASSPRTRKTTGELFF. The CDR3 nucleotides are TGTGCCAGCTCACCCCGGACTAGAAAGACCACCGGGGAGCTGTTTTTT. Drawing the rest from reference TRBV18 and TRBJ2-2, the complete variable domain is NAGVMQNPRHLVRRRGQEARLRCSPMKGHSHVYWYRQLPEEGLKFMVYLQKENIIDESGMPKERFSAEFPKEGPSILRIQQVVRGDSAAYFCASSPRTRKTTGELFFGEGSRLTVL.

The table lists this clonotype with a few counts. The rearrangement links TRBV28 to TRBJ2-2, with 7 bases identical to TRBD1. CDR1 is MDHEN and CDR2 is SYDVKM in the germline V gene. This CDR3 is 19 amino acids long. The J segment lost 4 bases and the V segment lost 2 bases, leaving 16 bases of the junction unmatched. CDR3 bases: TGTGCCAGCAGTTTAAGGGCACGGGTACAGGGGTCGGGCACCGGGGAGCTGTTTTTT. Protein sequence: CASSLRARVQGSGTGELFF.

CDR3 sequence reads: CASSLALAGREQYF. The DNA for the CDR3 is TGTGCCAGCAGCTTAGCCCTAGCGGGAAGGGAGCAGTACTTC. This chain connects TRBV7-2 to TRBJ2-7; 9 bases line up with TRBD2. Germline V gene sequence: CDR1 SGHTA, CDR2 FQGNSA. V dropped 0 bases and J dropped 7; count of bases not matched to a gene: 4. CDR3 size: 14 residues.

Ten or more counts support this clonotype. The genes are TRBV28 and TRBJ2-4; 7 nucleotides line up with TRBD2. Trimming took 3 bases from V and 10 from J; bases not matched to a gene: 0. Germline V lookup: CDR1 MDHEN, CDR2 SYDVKM. The CDR3 loop spans 11 amino acids. CDR3 in DNA: TGTGCCAGCAGTTTGGGAGGGATTCAGTACTTC. The encoded protein is CASSLGGIQYF.

This clonotype was observed at least ten times. V and J are TRBV28 and TRBJ2-7; D is unresolved. V was clipped by 2 bases and J by 5 bases, with 4 bases between them. Germline assignment: CDR1 MDHEN and CDR2 SYDVKM. The CDR3 sequence is 11 residues long. The CDR3 loop is CASSLKHEQYF. As DNA, the CDR3 is TGTGCCAGCAGTTTAAAACACGAGCAGTACTTC.

The chain carries TRBV27 and TRBJ2-7; D not resolved. Between the trimmed V and J ends, which lost 0 bases and 3 bases, there was a span of 9 bases. The CDR3 length is 14 residues. The V gene's germline CDR1 is MNHEY and CDR2 SMNVEV (reference sequence). CDR3 loop: CASSLSMPSYEQYF. The CDR3 DNA reads TGTGCCAGCAGTTTATCGATGCCTAGCTACGAGCAGTACTTC.

The CDR3 nucleotides read TGCAGCGTTAACAGACCAGAAGCTTTCTTT. Protein sequence: CSVNRPEAFF. The chain uses TRBV29-1 and TRBJ1-1; no clear D. Germline-derived CDR1 and CDR2 are SQVTM and ANQGSEA. Between the trimmed V and J ends, which lost 5 bases and 8 bases, there was a span of 9 bases. This CDR3 is built from 10 residues.

The gene calls are TRBV19 and TRBJ2-7; 10 bases fit TRBD2. From germline, CDR1 is LNHDA and CDR2 SQIVND (reference sequence). J gave up 0 bases and V 4 bases, and 12 bases lay outside the gene matches. CDR3 length: 18 amino acids. The CDR3, as DNA: TGTGCCAGTAGTAAGGCGGGAATCAGCGGGAGGGCCTCCTACGAGCAGTACTTC. It yields the protein CASSKAGISGRASYEQYF.

This clonotype was seen at least ten times. The CDR3 nucleotides are TGTGCCTGGAAGAAGGCTTCTCCCAAATATGAAAAACTGTTTTTT. Translated, it gives CAWKKASPKYEKLFF. The chain is built from TRBV30 and TRBJ1-4; no clear D. Trimming left V 4 bases short and J 6 bases short, with 18 bases between. Per germline, CDR1 GTSNPN and CDR2 SVGIG (reference sequence). The CDR3 runs 15 residues.

There are many counts of this clonotype. The V gene is TRBV20-1, the J gene TRBJ1-2; 12 nucleotides agree with TRBD1. Germline-derived CDR1 and CDR2 are DFQATT and SNEGSKA (reference sequence). The CDR3 has 17 amino acids. J gave up 8 bases and V 2 bases, and 15 bases lay outside the gene matches. The CDR3: CSARSHVGTGGFGGYTF. Here the CDR3 DNA reads TGCAGTGCTAGAAGTCACGTTGGGACAGGGGGCTTCGGCGGCTACACCTTC.

There are a few counts of this clonotype. This chain connects TRBV27 to TRBJ2-7; perhaps TRBD2 as D (6 bases). The V gene lost 7 bases and the J gene lost 2 bases, with 15 bases spanning the gap. Germline V lookup: CDR1 MNHEY, CDR2 SMNVEV (reference sequence). The CDR3 has 14 amino acids. CDR3 amino acids: CASMSGAGPYEQYF. DNA for the CDR3: TGTGCCAGCATGTCTGGGGCGGGGCCCTACGAGCAGTACTTC.

This clonotype was picked up many times. The J gene is TRBJ1-5, the V gene TRBV12-3 or TRBV12-4; TRBD1 aligns across 7 bases. With 3 bases clipped from V and 0 bases from J, the junction kept 5 bases outside the gene matches. CDR3 length equals 16 residues. CDR3 sequence (DNA): TGTGCCAGCAGTTTCCGTACAGGGGATAGCAATCAGCCCCAGCATTTT. Translation gives CASSFRTGDSNQPQHF.

The rearrangement links TRBV29-1 to TRBJ2-7, with a weak D call TRBD2 (6 bases). Trimming took 3 bases from V and 5 from J, leaving 17 bases between them. The CDR3 is made up of 14 amino acids. The germline V gene has CDR1 SQVTM and CDR2 ANQGSEA. This chain's CDR3 is CSVDRPGTRDEQYF. CDR3 nucleotides: TGCAGCGTTGATCGTCCAGGGACTCGGGACGAGCAGTACTTC.

This clonotype showed up many times. The chain couples TRBV7-9 to TRBJ1-4; D possibly corresponds to TRBD1 (5 bases). Per germline, CDR1 SEHNR and CDR2 FQNEAQ (reference sequence). Trimming stripped 5 bases from V and 8 bases from J, with 15 bases between. CDR3 length: 14 amino acids. This CDR3 reads CASSPGSGREKLFF. The CDR3 DNA sequence: TGTGCCAGCAGCCCCGGTTCAGGGAGAGAAAAACTGTTTTTT.

This rearrangement joins TRBV20-1 to TRBJ2-3; 9 nucleotides agree with TRBD2. Looked up from germline, CDR1 is DFQATT and CDR2 is SNEGSKA (reference sequence). V dropped 0 bases and J dropped 3; count of bases not matched to a gene: 10. The CDR3 is 17 residues long. CDR3 coding DNA: TGCAGTGCTAGAGAGCCGGGACTAGCTTCCCGGACAGATACGCAGTATTTT. Translating it yields CSAREPGLASRTDTQYF.